Shown below are 24 T cell receptor beta chains from a single sample sequenced in a study of blood T cell repertoires in COVID-19. Repertoires were generated with immunoSEQ multiplex PCR, while TCRdb's copy carries only in-frame clones and drops some. Of around 70,000 clones detected, 88% appear once; the ten largest clones hold over 4.5%. Sequenced input: peripheral blood. Receptors originate from a human donor in a cohort sampled during active COVID-19.

The rearrangement uses TRBV28 and TRBJ2-2; 12 nucleotides match TRBD1. J was trimmed by 5 bases and V by 3 bases; bases with no gene match: 4. Looked up from germline, CDR1 is MDHEN and CDR2 is SYDVKM. CDR3 size: 16 residues. CDR3 nucleotides: TGTGCCAGCAGTTTTGGGACAGGGGGCCGGACCGGGGAGCTGTTTTTT. This codes for CASSFGTGGRTGELFF.

The genes are TRBV2 and TRBJ1-5, with 12 bases aligning to TRBD1. Unmatched junction bases numbered 5, after V lost 5 bases and J lost 6 bases. CDR1 and CDR2 from the germline V gene are SNHLY and FYNNEI. The CDR3 totals 15 residues. CDR3 amino acids: CASSHRDRGLQPQHF. DNA for the CDR3: TGTGCCAGCAGTCACCGGGACAGGGGGCTTCAGCCCCAGCATTTT.

V is TRBV6-5 and J is TRBJ1-4, with D perhaps matching TRBD1 (6 bases). Trimming took 6 bases from V and 6 from J, leaving 11 bases between them. Germline V gives CDR1 MNHEY, CDR2 SVGAGI. The CDR3 contains 13 residues. As DNA, the CDR3 is TGTGCCAGCAGGAGTGGGGGCGATGAAAAACTGTTTTTT. Its protein is CASRSGGDEKLFF.

This clone was detected only once. The chain combines TRBV11-2 with TRBJ1-2, with D unresolved. The CDR3 is made up of 16 amino acids. V was pared by 5 bases and J by 8 bases, with 24 bases between. Germline assignment: CDR1 SGHAT and CDR2 FQNNGV. Here the CDR3 reads CASSPGRGSGLGGYTF. CDR3 in DNA: TGTGCCAGCAGCCCAGGACGAGGGAGTGGGCTTGGGGGCTACACCTTC.

The chain joins TRBV7-8 to TRBJ1-1, with D unresolved. V dropped 3 bases and J dropped 1 base, with 12 bases sitting between them. The length of the CDR3 is 15 residues. CDR1 and CDR2 (germline): SGHVS, FQNEAQ. The CDR3 sequence: CASSFGSTGNTEAFF. The CDR3 DNA reads as TGTGCCAGCAGCTTTGGGAGCACCGGGAACACTGAAGCTTTCTTT.

V gene TRBV19 combines with J gene TRBJ2-7, with TRBD2 matching over 10 bases. Trimming removed 8 bases from V and 2 bases from J; junction bases left unmatched: 9. This CDR3 is built from 15 residues. Germline assignment: CDR1 LNHDA and CDR2 SQIVND (reference sequence). The CDR3 coding sequence is TGTGCCAGTCGGACTAGCGGAGCCACCCCCTACGAGCAGTACTTC. It translates to CASRTSGATPYEQYF.

This chain joins TRBV25-1 and TRBJ2-1, with D perhaps TRBD2 (7 bases). V was pared by 1 base and J by 7 bases, with 20 bases between. CDR3 size: 17 residues. Germline V gene lookup returns CDR1 MGHDK and CDR2 SYGVNS. CDR3 amino acids: CASSESLGAGVGNEQFF. The CDR3 nucleotides are TGTGCCAGCAGTGAATCCTTGGGGGCGGGAGTCGGTAATGAGCAGTTCTTC.

The chain has TRBV29-1 and TRBJ2-1, with D possibly being TRBD2 (6 bases). Trimming removed 1 base from V and 4 bases from J, with 14 bases in between. The CDR3 totals 15 residues. In germline, CDR1 is SQVTM, CDR2 ANQGSEA. CDR3 DNA: TGCAGCGTTGAAGGTATGGCTAGCGAGTACAATGAGCAGTTCTTC. It specifies CSVEGMASEYNEQFF.

V is TRBV4-3 and J is TRBJ2-1, with TRBD1 as a possible D gene (6 bases). V dropped 0 bases and J dropped 0 bases, with 12 bases sitting between them. The CDR3 is 17 residues long. Germline V CDR1 and CDR2: LGHNA, YSLEER. The CDR3 sequence: CASSQDSGTSSYNEQFF. In DNA, the CDR3 is TGCGCCAGCAGCCAAGATTCCGGGACAAGCTCCTACAATGAGCAGTTCTTC.

This clone was found once. The V call is TRBV30, the J call TRBJ2-2, with D tentatively TRBD2 (5 bases). The germline V and J ends were trimmed by 0 bases and 3 bases, with 8 bases remaining between them. The CDR3 spans 14 residues. Germline-derived CDR1 and CDR2 are GTSNPN and SVGIG (reference sequence). Written as DNA, the CDR3 is TGTGCCTGGAGTGTGGGAGAGTACACCGGGGAGCTGTTTTTT. This translates into CAWSVGEYTGELFF.

The genes are TRBV25-1 and TRBJ2-1; 9 positions match TRBD1. The CDR3 has 16 amino acids. Germline CDR1 MGHDK, CDR2 SYGVNS. J lost 4 bases, V lost 4 bases, and 8 bases had no gene match. This chain's CDR3 is CASSARGQGRYNEQFF. The CDR3 DNA reads as TGTGCCAGCAGTGCCCGTGGACAGGGGAGGTACAATGAGCAGTTCTTC.

The chain employs TRBV9 and TRBJ2-7; 11 positions agree with TRBD2. The trim removed 4 bases at V and 4 bases at J, leaving 4 bases unmatched. This CDR3 has 14 amino acids. Germline CDR1 is SGDLS and CDR2 is YYNGEE. This chain's CDR3 is CASSLGLAVYEQYF. CDR3 nucleotide sequence: TGTGCCAGCAGCTTGGGACTAGCGGTTTACGAGCAGTACTTC.

This chain joins TRBV5-1 and TRBJ1-4; D is perhaps TRBD1 (5 bases). Germline V gives CDR1 SGHRS, CDR2 YFSETQ. There are 14 residues in the CDR3. V lost 0 bases and J lost 8, with 11 bases in between. The CDR3 loop is CASSLAGTGEKLFF. The CDR3 DNA reads TGCGCCAGCAGCTTGGCGGGGACTGGAGAAAAACTGTTTTTT.

The rearrangement links TRBV4-2 to TRBJ1-2, with unresolved D. Germline CDR1 and CDR2: LGHNA and YNFKEQ. Trimming pared 0 bases from V and 4 bases from J, leaving 3 bases between. The CDR3 extends over 12 amino acids. The CDR3 reads CASSQELYGYTF. The CDR3 DNA follows: TGTGCCAGCAGCCAAGAACTCTATGGCTACACCTTC.

The chain couples TRBV19 to TRBJ1-1; possible D gene TRBD1, 6 bases. The germline gives CDR1 LNHDA, CDR2 SQIVND (reference sequence). This CDR3 is built from 14 residues. V dropped 8 bases and J dropped 0 bases, with 13 bases sitting between them. CDR3 DNA sequence: TGTGCCAGTCGGACAGCGAAGATGAACACTGAAGCTTTCTTT. Its protein product is CASRTAKMNTEAFF. Looking up the rest from reference TRBV19 and TRBJ1-1 gives the full variable domain: DGGITQSPKYLFRKEGQNVTLSCEQNLNHDAMYWYRQDPGQGLRLIYYSQIVNDFQKGDIAEGYSVSREKKESFPLTVTSAQKNPTAFYLCASRTAKMNTEAFFGQGTRLTVV.

This rearrangement joins TRBV3-1 (or the pseudogene TRBV3-2) to TRBJ2-7; 9 nucleotides align to TRBD2. Germline V lookup: CDR1 LGHDT, CDR2 YNNKEL (reference sequence). The CDR3 runs 17 residues. J was trimmed by 0 bases and V by 0 bases; bases with no gene match: 6. The CDR3, as DNA: TGTGCCAGCAGCCAAGAGGTGGGCGGGAGGGTCTCCTACGAGCAGTACTTC. Amino acids: CASSQEVGGRVSYEQYF.

This chain joins TRBV19 and TRBJ2-1; 9 bases line up with TRBD1. The trim removed 2 bases at V and 5 bases at J, leaving 7 bases unmatched. Germline CDR1 LNHDA, CDR2 SQIVND (reference sequence). CDR3 size: 16 residues. CDR3 coding DNA: TGTGCCAGTAGTATATCCTCCGGGACAGGGCACAATGAGCAGTTCTTC. Translated, it gives CASSISSGTGHNEQFF.

The rearrangement links TRBV12-1 to TRBJ1-2; the D call in the table, TRBD1, was not verified against the DNA. TRBV12-1 is labeled a pseudogene. The CDR3 is 14 residues long. The CDR3 DNA is TGTGCCAGCAGTTTTTCGTCAGGCGTTTATGGCTACACCTTC. Translating it yields CASSFSSGVYGYTF.

The chain is built from TRBV11-2 and TRBJ2-7; TRBD2 matches 11 bases. The CDR3 has 16 amino acids. V shed 4 bases, J shed 7 bases, and the junction held 12 bases outside the gene matches. The germline gives CDR1 SGHAT, CDR2 FQNNGV. CDR3 DNA sequence: TGTGCCAGCAGCTGGAGGGACCTAGCGGGAGGCGAAGAGCAGTACTTC. Translated: CASSWRDLAGGEEQYF.

This clone was picked up one time. J is TRBJ2-7 and V is TRBV3-1 (or the pseudogene TRBV3-2); D not certain. The V end lost 2 bases, the J end lost 5 bases, and 10 bases lay between the germline ends. Looked up from germline, CDR1 is LGHDT and CDR2 is YNNKEL (reference sequence). The CDR3 is 13 amino acids. The CDR3: CASSQLDFHEQYF. As DNA, the CDR3 is TGTGCCAGCAGCCAACTAGACTTCCACGAGCAGTACTTC.

Comments on this clone: An end of the junction does not agree with germline; a read error may underlie this. Other DNA sequences within the sample encode an identical CDR3. V is TRBV7-3 and J is TRBJ1-1; no definite D call. Germline assignment: CDR1 SGHTA and CDR2 FQGTGA. The length of the CDR3 is 14 residues. CDR3 protein: CASSLIGGSTEAFF. CDR3 nucleotide sequence: TGTGCCAGCAGTTTAATAGGTGGGAGCACTGAAGCTTTCTTT. Together with reference TRBV7-3 and TRBJ1-1, the CDR3 gives the full variable domain: GAGVSQTPSNKVTEKGKYVELRCDPISGHTALYWYRQSLGQGPEFLIYFQGTGAADDSGLPNDRFFAVRPEGSVSTLKIQRTERGDSAVYLCASSLIGGSTEAFFGQGTRLTVV.

This chain joins TRBV19 and TRBJ1-3; D unresolved. Germline V gene data show CDR1 as LNHDA and CDR2 as SQIVND (reference sequence). The CDR3 is made up of 12 amino acids. V lost 3 bases to trimming and J lost 12 bases, with 12 bases between them. CDR3 DNA: TGTGCCAGTAGTATTTCGAGGTCGGACATATATTTT. Translation gives CASSISRSDIYF.

The rearrangement joins TRBV4-3 to TRBJ1-2; D not certain. V was shortened by 0 bases and J by 0 bases, with 11 bases between the two germline ends. CDR1 LGHNA and CDR2 YSLEER come from the germline V gene. The CDR3 is 16 residues long. CDR3 DNA: TGCGCCAGCAGCCAAGATCTCCAGGCCGCTAACTATGGCTACACCTTC. It translates to CASSQDLQAANYGYTF.

This clone was observed once. The chain uses TRBV6-2 or TRBV6-3 and TRBJ1-2, with 7 bases matching TRBD1. The CDR3 has 13 amino acids. V was clipped by 2 bases and J by 10 bases; unmatched bases: 7. Germline lookup yields CDR1 MNHEY and CDR2 SVGEGT. CDR3 protein: CASSYKGAGIYTF. The CDR3 DNA reads TGTGCCAGCAGTTACAAGGGGGCAGGGATCTACACCTTC.